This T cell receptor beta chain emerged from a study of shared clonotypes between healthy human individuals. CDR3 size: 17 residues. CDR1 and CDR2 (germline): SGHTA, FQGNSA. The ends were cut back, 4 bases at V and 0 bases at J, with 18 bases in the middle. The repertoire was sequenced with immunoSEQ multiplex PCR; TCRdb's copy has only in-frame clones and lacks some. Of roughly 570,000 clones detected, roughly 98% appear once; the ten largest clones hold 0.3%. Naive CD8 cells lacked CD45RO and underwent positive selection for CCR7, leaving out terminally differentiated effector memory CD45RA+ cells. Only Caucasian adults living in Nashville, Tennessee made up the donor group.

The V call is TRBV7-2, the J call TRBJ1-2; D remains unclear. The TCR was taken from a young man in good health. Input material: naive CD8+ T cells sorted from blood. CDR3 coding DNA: TGTGCCAGCAGCTCTATTCCTGAAGAAGTTGCTAACTATGGCTACACCTTC. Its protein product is CASSSIPEEVANYGYTF.